These 30 T cell receptor beta chains came from one sample sequenced in a study of control samples from healthy donors and cancer patients. Using immunoSEQ multiplex PCR, the repertoire was profiled, and TCRdb retains in-frame clones only, with some absent. The sample includes 95,000 to 150,000 clones, over 75% of them seen just once. The specimen was blood. The source of these receptors is a man in his sixties in good health.

V gene TRBV28 combines with J gene TRBJ2-1, with 7 positions matching TRBD1. V shed 4 bases, J shed 5 bases, and the junction held 11 bases outside the gene matches. CDR1 is MDHEN and CDR2 is SYDVKM in the germline V gene. CDR3 length: 16 residues. The CDR3 DNA reads as TGTGCCAGCAGTTCTCCCCGGGACAGCCTTAACAATGAGCAGTTCTTC. It codes for CASSSPRDSLNNEQFF.

This chain links TRBV19 with TRBJ1-2; D call uncertain. This CDR3 spans 13 amino acids. V gave up 7 bases and J gave up 5 bases, with 14 bases separating them. The germline gives CDR1 LNHDA, CDR2 SQIVND (reference sequence). The CDR3 region has the DNA TGTGCCAGTAAAGGCCAGTTGGGGTATGGCTACACCTTC. Amino acids: CASKGQLGYGYTF.

The chain combines TRBV27 with TRBJ2-3, with 16 bases identical to TRBD2. Germline V gene sequence: CDR1 MNHEY, CDR2 SMNVEV (reference sequence). The ends lost 5 bases at V and 3 bases at J; junction bases unmatched: 14. CDR3 length: 20 amino acids. CDR3 sequence reads: CASSPPTGLAGGIKTDTQYF. The CDR3 DNA follows: TGTGCCAGCAGTCCCCCTACGGGACTAGCGGGGGGGATCAAGACAGATACGCAGTATTTT.

This chain uses TRBV5-1 with TRBJ2-7; the D is unclear. This CDR3 region has 14 residues. Trimming pared 0 bases from V and 2 bases from J, leaving 9 bases between. CDR1 SGHRS and CDR2 YFSETQ come from the germline V gene. This CDR3 reads CASSLVVSPYEQYF. Written as DNA, the CDR3 is TGCGCCAGCAGCTTGGTAGTCAGCCCCTACGAGCAGTACTTC. The whole variable domain, remainder taken from reference TRBV5-1 and TRBJ2-7, is KAGVTQTPRYLIKTRGQQVTLSCSPISGHRSVSWYQQTPGQGLQFLFEYFSETQRNKGNFPGRFSGRQFSNSRSEMNVSTLELGDSALYLCASSLVVSPYEQYFGPGTRLTVT.

The chain joins TRBV2 to TRBJ1-6; D perhaps matches TRBD1 (5 bases). The CDR3 spans 13 residues. V gave up 7 bases and J gave up 7 bases, with 11 bases separating them. Germline loops: CDR1 SNHLY, CDR2 FYNNEI. The CDR3 spells CASIETANSPLHF. In nucleotides, the CDR3 is TGTGCCAGCATAGAGACAGCCAATTCACCCCTCCACTTT.

The rearrangement joins TRBV7-9 to TRBJ1-4; D unclear. V lost 5 bases to trimming and J lost 8 bases, with 21 bases between them. CDR3 length equals 16 residues. Germline CDR1 SEHNR, CDR2 FQNEAQ (reference sequence). The DNA for the CDR3 is TGTGCCAGCAGCCTGGGCCGCGAGGAGGTTGCCGAAAAACTGTTTTTT. Translating it yields CASSLGREEVAEKLFF.

This CDR3 reads CASSQKRGISYEQYF. The CDR3, as DNA: TGTGCCAGCAGCCAGAAGAGGGGGATCTCCTACGAGCAGTACTTC. The rearrangement links TRBV6-6 to TRBJ2-7; D is possibly TRBD1 (6 bases). The length of the CDR3 is 15 residues. CDR1 is MNHNY, CDR2 SVGAGI, per germline (reference sequence). V lost 6 bases and J lost 0, with 15 bases in between.

V gene TRBV24-1 combines with J gene TRBJ1-5; 8 nucleotides match TRBD1. Trimming removed 1 base from V and 6 bases from J; junction bases left unmatched: 10. Germline V CDR1 and CDR2: KGHDR, SFDVKD. The CDR3 is 17 amino acids. As DNA, the CDR3 is TGTGCCACCAGTGATTTAGCGGGACAGGTGTGTAGTCAGCCCCAGCATTTT. Amino acid sequence: CATSDLAGQVCSQPQHF.

The V call is TRBV19, the J call TRBJ2-3; D ambiguous. The CDR3 runs 13 residues. Trimming stripped 8 bases from V and 0 bases from J, with 9 bases between. CDR1 LNHDA and CDR2 SQIVND come from the germline V gene (reference sequence). The CDR3 is CASRTRSTDTQYF. The CDR3 DNA reads as TGTGCCAGTCGGACCAGGAGCACAGATACGCAGTATTTT.

CDR3 sequence (DNA): TGCGCCAGCAGCTTGGTCGGGACAGGGGTAAATGCTGAAGCTTTCTTT. Its translation is CASSLVGTGVNAEAFF. This chain links TRBV5-1 with TRBJ1-1; 10 bases are shared with TRBD1. The CDR3 is made up of 16 amino acids. The germline V gene has CDR1 SGHRS and CDR2 YFSETQ. V gave up 0 bases and J gave up 6 bases; unmatched junction bases: 8.

CDR3 nucleotide sequence: TGTGCCAGCAGCACCGAACAGGGCCGGACTGAAGCTTTCTTT. Amino acid sequence: CASSTEQGRTEAFF. The chain carries TRBV6-5 and TRBJ1-1; perhaps TRBD1 as D (6 bases). The V gene's germline CDR1 is MNHEY and CDR2 SVGAGI. V was cut by 6 bases and J by 5 bases, with 16 bases left in between. The CDR3 extends over 14 amino acids.

This rearrangement joins TRBV3-1 (or the pseudogene TRBV3-2) to TRBJ2-3; 11 nucleotides line up with TRBD2. Germline V CDR1 and CDR2: LGHDT, YNNKEL (reference sequence). The CDR3 has 17 residues. Trimming removed 0 bases from V and 4 bases from J; junction bases left unmatched: 6. CDR3 DNA: TGTGCCAGCAGCCAAGACCTAGCGGGGGGCTCCGCAGATACGCAGTATTTT. Residues: CASSQDLAGGSADTQYF.

The rearrangement joins TRBV18 to TRBJ1-1; 9 positions match TRBD1. This CDR3 has 16 amino acids. Trimming removed 2 bases from V and 7 bases from J; junction bases left unmatched: 11. Germline loops: CDR1 KGHSH, CDR2 LQKENI. Here the CDR3 reads CASSPGTLGTGSEAFF. DNA of the CDR3: TGTGCCAGCTCACCAGGGACGTTAGGGACAGGGAGTGAAGCTTTCTTT.

This rearrangement joins TRBV28 to TRBJ2-6; D remains unclear. Per germline, CDR1 MDHEN and CDR2 SYDVKM. Trimming took 1 base from V and 2 from J, leaving 12 bases between them. This CDR3 spans 17 amino acids. The CDR3 sequence is CASSLFRSSTGANVLTF. Here the CDR3 DNA reads TGTGCCAGCAGTTTATTTAGATCTTCTACTGGGGCCAACGTCCTGACTTTC.

This clone was recorded only once. The chain joins TRBV29-1 to TRBJ1-2; 8 bases align to TRBD1. There are 12 residues in the CDR3. The junction had 7 bases not matched to a gene; V was cut back by 3 bases and J by 10 bases. Per the germline V gene, CDR1 is SQVTM and CDR2 is ANQGSEA. The CDR3 loop reads CSVDAGGVFYTF. The CDR3 DNA reads as TGCAGCGTTGATGCAGGGGGCGTCTTCTACACCTTC.

This CDR3 reads CASSILNTGELFF. CDR3 DNA sequence: TGTGCCAGTAGTATCCTAAACACCGGGGAGCTGTTTTTT. The chain recombines TRBV19 with TRBJ2-2; no definite D call. This CDR3 region has 13 residues. Germline values: CDR1 LNHDA, CDR2 SQIVND (reference sequence). V lost 3 bases and J 2 bases, leaving 4 bases between the germline ends.

This clone was seen only a few times. The chain joins TRBV15 to TRBJ1-2, with 8 bases identical to TRBD1. The V gene's germline CDR1 is LNHNV and CDR2 YYDKDF (reference sequence). Trimming removed 3 bases from V and 4 bases from J; junction bases left unmatched: 1. The CDR3 is 13 residues long. The chain's CDR3 is CATSRDRVYGYTF. The CDR3 coding sequence is TGTGCCACCAGCAGGGACAGGGTCTATGGCTACACCTTC.

The chain carries TRBV27 and TRBJ1-1, with 10 bases matching TRBD1. Germline V CDR1 and CDR2: MNHEY, SMNVEV (reference sequence). Germline trimming cut 4 bases from V and 2 bases from J; bases unmatched to any gene: 7. The CDR3 has 16 amino acids. The CDR3 DNA reads as TGTGCCAGCAGTTCCTATTTGACAGGGGGCAACACTGAAGCTTTCTTT. Protein: CASSSYLTGGNTEAFF.

The chain is built from TRBV19 and TRBJ1-1; D is unresolved. The CDR3 loop spans 12 amino acids. The ends were cut back, 6 bases at V and 8 bases at J, with 13 bases in the middle. Germline V lookup: CDR1 LNHDA, CDR2 SQIVND (reference sequence). The CDR3 reads CASSFYSSEAFF. The CDR3 bases are TGTGCCAGTAGCTTCTACAGTTCCGAAGCTTTCTTT.

V gene TRBV13 combines with J gene TRBJ2-1; tentative D call: TRBD1 (5 bases). Germline V CDR1 and CDR2: PRHDT, FYEKMQ (reference sequence). V was clipped by 3 bases and J by 0 bases, with 9 bases between them. There are 15 residues in the CDR3. CDR3 residues: CASSFQGSSYNEQFF. CDR3 bases: TGTGCCAGCAGCTTCCAGGGAAGCTCCTACAATGAGCAGTTCTTC.

This clone was seen more than once but under ten times. The gene calls are TRBV5-5 and TRBJ2-7, with 7 nucleotides matching TRBD2. This CDR3 region has 16 residues. CDR1 SGHKS and CDR2 YYEKEE come from the germline V gene (reference sequence). J was trimmed by 3 bases and V by 0 bases; bases with no gene match: 9. As DNA, the CDR3 is TGTGCCAGCAGCTTGGGCGGGGGAGCTGTTATCTACGAGCAGTACTTC. Amino acid sequence: CASSLGGGAVIYEQYF.

The chain carries TRBV5-4 and TRBJ1-2; unclear D gene. The CDR3 sequence is 13 residues long. V lost 5 bases and J lost 3, with 11 bases in between. CDR1 is SGHNT and CDR2 is YYREEE in the germline V gene (reference sequence). CDR3 in DNA: TGTGCCAGCAGTCAAGGTCAGGACTATGGCTACACCTTC. It translates to CASSQGQDYGYTF.

This chain's CDR3 is CASSLDGEGGTEAFF. CDR3 DNA: TGCGCCAGCAGCTTGGACGGGGAAGGAGGCACTGAAGCTTTCTTT. This chain links TRBV5-1 with TRBJ1-1; D is undetermined. V shed 0 bases and J shed 4 bases, with 13 bases lying between them. This CDR3 contains 15 residues. Germline V gene data show CDR1 as SGHRS and CDR2 as YFSETQ. Looking up the rest from reference TRBV5-1 and TRBJ1-1 gives the full variable domain: KAGVTQTPRYLIKTRGQQVTLSCSPISGHRSVSWYQQTPGQGLQFLFEYFSETQRNKGNFPGRFSGRQFSNSRSEMNVSTLELGDSALYLCASSLDGEGGTEAFFGQGTRLTVV.

The genes are TRBV30 and TRBJ1-1; D might be TRBD1 (6 bases). Between the trimmed V and J ends, which lost 4 bases and 5 bases, there was a span of 11 bases. Germline V gene lookup returns CDR1 GTSNPN and CDR2 SVGIG (reference sequence). This CDR3 region has 12 residues. In nucleotides, the CDR3 is TGTGCCTGGACACGGGGGCCAACTGAAGCTTTCTTT. This translates into CAWTRGPTEAFF.

The CDR3 DNA follows: TGTGCCAGCAGTTTAGGGGCAGGGAGCGAGCAGTACTTC. It translates to CASSLGAGSEQYF. The V and J genes are TRBV12-3 or TRBV12-4 and TRBJ2-7; D possibly matches TRBD1 or TRBD2 (5 bases each). V lost 1 base, J lost 6 bases, and 10 bases lay in between. The CDR3 is 13 residues long.

CDR3 DNA: TGCGCCAGCAGATTAGCCGGGACAGGGGCGGTCGGGGAGCTGTTTTTT. It translates to CASRLAGTGAVGELFF. The chain uses TRBV5-1 and TRBJ2-2; 10 nucleotides agree with TRBD1. V was pared by 5 bases and J by 7 bases, with 11 bases of the junction left unmatched. Germline CDR1 reads SGHRS; CDR2 reads YFSETQ. This CDR3 has 16 amino acids.

The chain has TRBV28 and TRBJ2-7; D is perhaps TRBD1 or TRBD2 (5 bases each). Germline CDR1 and CDR2: MDHEN and SYDVKM. The CDR3 totals 14 residues. V was cut by 5 bases and J by 0 bases, with 11 bases left in between. The CDR3 loop is CASSPGTVSYEQYF. CDR3 in DNA: TGTGCCAGCAGTCCAGGGACGGTCTCCTACGAGCAGTACTTC. Together with reference TRBV28 and TRBJ2-7, the CDR3 gives the full variable domain: DVKVTQSSRYLVKRTGEKVFLECVQDMDHENMFWYRQDPGLGLRLIYFSYDVKMKEKGDIPEGYSVSREKKERFSLILESASTNQTSMYLCASSPGTVSYEQYFGPGTRLTVT.

This chain links TRBV29-1 with TRBJ1-5; possibly TRBD1 for D (5 bases). CDR3 length: 15 amino acids. Germline CDR1 reads SQVTM; CDR2 reads ANQGSEA. Deletions cut 4 bases from V and 0 bases from J, with 13 bases between. Written as DNA, the CDR3 is TGCAGCGTTGTCATCGGGGGGGTTAGCAATCAGCCCCAGCATTTT. This codes for CSVVIGGVSNQPQHF.

This clone appeared a few times. CDR3 in DNA: TGTGCCAGCACCCCAAGTGCGAACACTGAAGCTTTCTTT. Translated: CASTPSANTEAFF. The gene calls are TRBV14 and TRBJ1-1; D is unclear. V dropped 7 bases and J dropped 1 base, with 10 bases sitting between them. The V gene's germline CDR1 is SGHDN and CDR2 FVKESK. The CDR3 length is 13 residues.

The J gene is TRBJ1-2, the V gene TRBV19, with 8 bases aligning to TRBD1. Germline CDR1 is LNHDA and CDR2 is SQIVND (reference sequence). The V gene end was trimmed by 5 bases and the J gene end by 5 bases; junction bases not matched to a gene: 10. The length of the CDR3 is 15 residues. The CDR3 DNA is TGTGCCAGTAGTCCTCAGACAGGGGTTGGATATGGCTACACCTTC. Translating gives CASSPQTGVGYGYTF.